This T cell receptor beta chain derives from a study of cytomegalovirus exposure and HLA in healthy donors. Whole-study context: The approximately 110 validation repertoires, a later analysis reported, used the same platform as the approximately 670 repertoires from the first cohort. Overall study results and limits: Clusters of TCRs from the first cohort tended to co-occur in the 90 to 150 validation repertoires (as a later analysis found). Many donors shared some public TCRs, even though most TCR sequences were rare.

This table comes from immunoSEQ multiplex PCR, and its TCRdb copy is limited to in-frame clones, with some not included. The sample lists about 74,000 clones, around 94% seen once, with approximately 2% in the top ten. The donors were part of the roughly 130-subject validation cohort, which stood apart from the 666-subject first cohort. On this clone: The target antigen is unknown.

The specimen was PBMCs. The TCR sequence derives from a woman aged 18 to 35 in good health and CMV-seropositive.

For the CDR3, the DNA is TGTGCCAGCAGCGGTTACGGGACTAGCGGGGCATATACGCAGTATTTT. This translates into CASSGYGTSGAYTQYF. V and J are TRBV4-2 and TRBJ2-3, with TRBD2 matching over 13 bases. Germline lookup yields CDR1 LGHNA and CDR2 YNFKEQ. The V segment lost 5 bases and the J segment 7 bases; nucleotides outside the gene matches: 9. The CDR3 is 16 residues long.